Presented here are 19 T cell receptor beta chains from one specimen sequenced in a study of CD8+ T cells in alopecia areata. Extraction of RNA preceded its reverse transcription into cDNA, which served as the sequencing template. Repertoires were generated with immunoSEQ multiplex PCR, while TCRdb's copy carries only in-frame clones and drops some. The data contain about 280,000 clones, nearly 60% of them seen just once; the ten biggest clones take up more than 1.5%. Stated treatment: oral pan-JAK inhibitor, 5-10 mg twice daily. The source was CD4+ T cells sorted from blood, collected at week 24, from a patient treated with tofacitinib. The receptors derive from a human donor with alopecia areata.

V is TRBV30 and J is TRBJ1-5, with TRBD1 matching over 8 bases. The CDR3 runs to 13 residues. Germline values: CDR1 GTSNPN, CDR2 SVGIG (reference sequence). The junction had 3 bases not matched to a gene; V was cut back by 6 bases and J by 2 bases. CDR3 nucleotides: TGTGCCTGCCAGGGGGCTGGCAATCAGCCCCAGCATTTT. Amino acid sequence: CACQGAGNQPQHF.

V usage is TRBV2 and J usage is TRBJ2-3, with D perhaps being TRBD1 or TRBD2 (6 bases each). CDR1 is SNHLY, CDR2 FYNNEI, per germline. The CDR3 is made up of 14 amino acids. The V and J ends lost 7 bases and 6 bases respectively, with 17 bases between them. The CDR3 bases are TGTGCCAGCACTGGGGGCGCGGGAAGGGATACGCAGTATTTT. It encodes CASTGGAGRDTQYF.

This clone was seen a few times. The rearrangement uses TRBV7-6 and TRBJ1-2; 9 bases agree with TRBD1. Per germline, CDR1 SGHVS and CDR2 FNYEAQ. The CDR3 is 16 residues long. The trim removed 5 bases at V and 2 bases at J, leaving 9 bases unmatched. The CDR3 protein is CASSQGDRESNYGYTF. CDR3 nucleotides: TGTGCCAGCAGCCAAGGGGACAGGGAGTCCAACTATGGCTACACCTTC.

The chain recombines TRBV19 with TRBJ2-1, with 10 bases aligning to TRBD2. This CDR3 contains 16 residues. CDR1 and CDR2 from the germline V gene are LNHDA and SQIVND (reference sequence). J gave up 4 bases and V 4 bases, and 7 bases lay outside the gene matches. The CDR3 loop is CASSTESGGVYNEQFF. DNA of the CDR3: TGTGCCAGTAGTACAGAAAGCGGGGGGGTTTACAATGAGCAGTTCTTC.

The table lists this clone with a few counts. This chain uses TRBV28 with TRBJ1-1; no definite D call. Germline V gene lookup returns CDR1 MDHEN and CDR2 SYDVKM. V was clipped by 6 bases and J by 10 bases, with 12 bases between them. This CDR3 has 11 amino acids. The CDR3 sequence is CASSTDLGAFF. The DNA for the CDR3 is TGTGCCAGCAGCACAGATCTGGGAGCTTTCTTT.

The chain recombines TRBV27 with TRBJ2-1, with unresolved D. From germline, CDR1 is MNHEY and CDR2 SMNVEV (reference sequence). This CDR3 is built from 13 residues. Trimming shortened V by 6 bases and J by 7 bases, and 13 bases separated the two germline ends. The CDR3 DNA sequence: TGTGCCAGCAGCCGTCTAGGGTCGAATGAGCAGTTCTTC. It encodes CASSRLGSNEQFF.

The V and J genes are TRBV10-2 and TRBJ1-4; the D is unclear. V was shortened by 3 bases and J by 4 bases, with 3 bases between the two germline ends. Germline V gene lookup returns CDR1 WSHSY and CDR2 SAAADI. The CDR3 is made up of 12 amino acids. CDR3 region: CASSDSNEKLFF. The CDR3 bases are TGCGCCAGCAGTGACAGTAATGAAAAACTGTTTTTT.

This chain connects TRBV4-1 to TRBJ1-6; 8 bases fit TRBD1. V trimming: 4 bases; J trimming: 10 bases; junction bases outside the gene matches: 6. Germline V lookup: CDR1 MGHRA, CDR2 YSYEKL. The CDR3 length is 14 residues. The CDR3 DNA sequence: TGCGCCAGCAGCCTAATCGGACAGGGATCACCCCTCCACTTT. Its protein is CASSLIGQGSPLHF.

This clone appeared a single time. CDR3 loop: CASRQNTEAFF. The CDR3 DNA is TGTGCCAGCAGACAAAACACTGAAGCTTTCTTT. The chain joins TRBV2 to TRBJ1-1, with no clear D. Germline V gene sequence: CDR1 SNHLY, CDR2 FYNNEI. The length of the CDR3 is 11 residues. V gave up 6 bases and J gave up 2 bases, with 4 bases separating them.

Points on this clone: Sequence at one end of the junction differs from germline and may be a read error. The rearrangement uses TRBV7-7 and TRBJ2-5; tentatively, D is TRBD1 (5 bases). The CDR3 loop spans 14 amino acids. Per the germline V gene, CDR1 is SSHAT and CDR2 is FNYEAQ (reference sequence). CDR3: CASSLSGNQETQYF. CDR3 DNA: TGTGCTAGCAGCTTATCAGGGAATCAAGAGACCCAGTACTTC.

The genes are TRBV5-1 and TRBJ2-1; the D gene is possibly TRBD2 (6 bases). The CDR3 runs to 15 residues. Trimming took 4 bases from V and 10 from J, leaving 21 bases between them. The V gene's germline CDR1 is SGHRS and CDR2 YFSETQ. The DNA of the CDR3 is TGCGCCAGCAGCACCCCTCGGCGCCCGGGGGACGAGCAGTTCTTC. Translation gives CASSTPRRPGDEQFF.

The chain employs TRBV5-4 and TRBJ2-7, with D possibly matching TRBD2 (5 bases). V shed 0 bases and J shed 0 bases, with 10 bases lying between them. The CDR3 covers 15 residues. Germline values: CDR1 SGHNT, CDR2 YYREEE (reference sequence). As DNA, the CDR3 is TGTGCCAGCAGCTTGGATGGCGGGTTCTCCTACGAGCAGTACTTC. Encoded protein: CASSLDGGFSYEQYF.

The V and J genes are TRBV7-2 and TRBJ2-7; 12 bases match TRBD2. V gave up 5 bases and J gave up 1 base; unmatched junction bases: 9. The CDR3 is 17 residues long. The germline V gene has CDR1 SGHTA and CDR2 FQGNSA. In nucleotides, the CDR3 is TGTGCCAGCAGCCACTCCTCACTAGCGGGGGGTTCCTACGAGCAGTACTTC. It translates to CASSHSSLAGGSYEQYF.

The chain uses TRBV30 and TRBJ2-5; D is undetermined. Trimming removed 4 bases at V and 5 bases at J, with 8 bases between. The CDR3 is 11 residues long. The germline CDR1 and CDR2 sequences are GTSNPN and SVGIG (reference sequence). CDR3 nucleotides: TGTGCCTGGACATTTAGGGAGACCCAGTACTTC. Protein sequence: CAWTFRETQYF. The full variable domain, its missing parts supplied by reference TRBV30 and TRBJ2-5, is SQTIHQWPATLVQPVGSPLSLECTVEGTSNPNLYWYRQAAGRGLQLLFYSVGIGQISSEVPQNLSASRPQDRQFILSSKKLLLSDSGFYLCAWTFRETQYFGPGTRLLVL.

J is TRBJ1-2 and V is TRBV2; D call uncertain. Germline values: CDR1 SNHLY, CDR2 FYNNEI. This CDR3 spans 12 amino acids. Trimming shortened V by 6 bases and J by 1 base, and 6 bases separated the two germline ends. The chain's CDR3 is CASRLINYGYTF. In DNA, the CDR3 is TGTGCCAGCAGGCTCATTAACTATGGCTACACCTTC. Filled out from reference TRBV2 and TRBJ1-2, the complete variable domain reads EPEVTQTPSHQVTQMGQEVILRCVPISNHLYFYWYRQILGQKVEFLVSFYNNEISEKSEIFDDQFSVERPDGSNFTLKIRSTKLEDSAMYFCASRLINYGYTFGSGTRLTVV.

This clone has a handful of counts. CDR3 nucleotide sequence: TGTGCCTGGAGAGGGACAGGGGTAGGCGAGCAGTACTTC. The encoded protein is CAWRGTGVGEQYF. The chain is built from TRBV30 and TRBJ2-7; 10 nucleotides align to TRBD1. Trimming removed 3 bases from V and 6 bases from J; junction bases left unmatched: 5. This CDR3 comprises 13 residues. Germline CDR1 and CDR2: GTSNPN and SVGIG (reference sequence).

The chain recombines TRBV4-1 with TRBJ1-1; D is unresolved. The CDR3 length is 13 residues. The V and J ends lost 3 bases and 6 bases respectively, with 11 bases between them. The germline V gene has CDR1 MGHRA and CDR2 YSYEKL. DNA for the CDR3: TGCGCCAGCAGCCATCCCGGGCCGTCTGAAGCTTTCTTT. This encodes CASSHPGPSEAFF.

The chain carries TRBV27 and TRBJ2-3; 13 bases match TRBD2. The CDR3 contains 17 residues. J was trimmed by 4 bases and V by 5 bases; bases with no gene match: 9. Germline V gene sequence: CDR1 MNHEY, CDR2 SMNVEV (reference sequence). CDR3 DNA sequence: TGTGCCAGCAGTAGGACTAGCGGGGGCACCGGCCCAGATACGCAGTATTTT. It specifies CASSRTSGGTGPDTQYF.

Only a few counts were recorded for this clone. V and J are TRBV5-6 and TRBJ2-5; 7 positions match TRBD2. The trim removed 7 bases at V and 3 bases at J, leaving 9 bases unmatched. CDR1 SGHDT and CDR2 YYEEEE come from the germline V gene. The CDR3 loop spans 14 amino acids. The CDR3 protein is CASGEASGKETQYF. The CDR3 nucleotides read TGTGCCAGCGGAGAGGCTAGCGGCAAAGAGACCCAGTACTTC. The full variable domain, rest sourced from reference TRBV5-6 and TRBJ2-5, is DAGVTQSPTHLIKTRGQQVTLRCSPKSGHDTVSWYQQALGQGPQFIFQYYEEEERQRGNFPDRFSGHQFPNYSSELNVNALLLGDSALYLCASGEASGKETQYFGPGTRLLVL.